Detailed here is one T cell receptor beta chain. The repertoire was sequenced with immunoSEQ multiplex PCR; TCRdb's copy has only in-frame clones and lacks some. Of some 2,000,000 clones listed, 95% are singletons. The CDR3 has 15 amino acids. Germline-derived CDR1 and CDR2 are SGHRS and YFSETQ. Trimming removed 0 bases at V and 2 bases at J, with 8 bases between. This record belongs to a study of shared clonotypes between healthy human individuals. Material for sequencing was naive CD4+ T cells sorted from blood. Specified subset: CD45RA+ positively selected. The genes are TRBV5-1 and TRBJ2-2; D is ambiguous. This TCR was sampled from a man between 18 and 35 years old in good health. The CDR3 DNA is TGCGCCAGCAGCTTGGACCACCTTAACACCGGGGAGCTGTTTTTT. It encodes CASSLDHLNTGELFF.